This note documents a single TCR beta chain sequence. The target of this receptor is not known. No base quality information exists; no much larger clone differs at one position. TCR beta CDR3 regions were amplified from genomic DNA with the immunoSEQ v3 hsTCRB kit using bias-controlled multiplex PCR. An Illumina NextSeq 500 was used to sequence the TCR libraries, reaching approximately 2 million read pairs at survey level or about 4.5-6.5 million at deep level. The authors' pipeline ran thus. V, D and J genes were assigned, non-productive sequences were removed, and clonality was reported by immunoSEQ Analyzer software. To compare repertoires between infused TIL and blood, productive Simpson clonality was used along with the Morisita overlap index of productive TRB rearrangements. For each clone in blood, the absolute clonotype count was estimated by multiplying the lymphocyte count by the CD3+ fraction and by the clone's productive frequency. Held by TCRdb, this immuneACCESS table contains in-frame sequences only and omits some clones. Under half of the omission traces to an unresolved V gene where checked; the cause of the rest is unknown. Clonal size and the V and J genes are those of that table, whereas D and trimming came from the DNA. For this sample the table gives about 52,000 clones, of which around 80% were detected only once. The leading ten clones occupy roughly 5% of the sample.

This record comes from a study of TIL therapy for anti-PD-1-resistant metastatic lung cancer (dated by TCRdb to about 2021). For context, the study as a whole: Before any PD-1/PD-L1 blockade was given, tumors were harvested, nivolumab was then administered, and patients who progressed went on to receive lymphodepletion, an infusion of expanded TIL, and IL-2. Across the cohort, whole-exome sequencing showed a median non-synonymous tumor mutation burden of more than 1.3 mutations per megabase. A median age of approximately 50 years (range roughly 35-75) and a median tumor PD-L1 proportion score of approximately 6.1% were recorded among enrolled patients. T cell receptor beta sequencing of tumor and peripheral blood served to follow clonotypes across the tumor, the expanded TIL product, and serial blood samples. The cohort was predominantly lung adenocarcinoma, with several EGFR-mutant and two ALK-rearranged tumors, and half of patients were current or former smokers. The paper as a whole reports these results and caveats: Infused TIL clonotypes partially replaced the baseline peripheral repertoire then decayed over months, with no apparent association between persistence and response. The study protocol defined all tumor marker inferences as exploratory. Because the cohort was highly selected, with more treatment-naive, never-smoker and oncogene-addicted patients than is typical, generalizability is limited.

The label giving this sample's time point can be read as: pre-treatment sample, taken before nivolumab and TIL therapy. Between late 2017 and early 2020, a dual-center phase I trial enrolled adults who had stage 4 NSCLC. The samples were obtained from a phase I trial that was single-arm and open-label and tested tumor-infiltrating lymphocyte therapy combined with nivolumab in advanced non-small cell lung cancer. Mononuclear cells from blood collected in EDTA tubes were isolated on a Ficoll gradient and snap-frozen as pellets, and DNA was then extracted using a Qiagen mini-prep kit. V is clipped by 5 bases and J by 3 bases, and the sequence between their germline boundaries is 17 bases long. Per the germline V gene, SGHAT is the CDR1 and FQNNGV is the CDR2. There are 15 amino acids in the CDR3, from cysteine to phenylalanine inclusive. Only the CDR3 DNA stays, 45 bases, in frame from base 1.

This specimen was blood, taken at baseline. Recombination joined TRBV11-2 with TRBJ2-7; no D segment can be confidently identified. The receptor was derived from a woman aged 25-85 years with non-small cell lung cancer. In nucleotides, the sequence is TGTGCCAGCAGCACAGAAGGGCCGAATTTCTACGAGCAGTACTTC. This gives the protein CASSTEGPNFYEQYF. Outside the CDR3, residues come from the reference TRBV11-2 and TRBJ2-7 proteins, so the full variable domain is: EAGVAQSPRYKIIEKRQSVAFWCNPISGHATLYWYQQILGQGPKLLIQFQNNGVVDDSQLPKDRFSAERLKGVDSTLKIQPAKLEDSAVYLCASSTEGPNFYEQYFGPGTRLTVT.